This is a list of T cell receptor beta chains from one sample in a study of blood T cell repertoires in COVID-19. Generated by immunoSEQ multiplex PCR, the TCRdb table keeps only in-frame clones and is missing some. The sample yields approximately 260,000 clones, nearly 90% seen once. The material sequenced was PBMCs or T cells enriched from blood (not recorded which). The origin of the receptors is a woman aged 60-75 years who had recovered from COVID-19. Both conserved end residues are part of each CDR3. Fields, in order: V gene, D gene, J gene, clone size, CDR3 protein, CDR3 DNA. D genes are given only for firm matches. The size field is filled for only some rows; it gives once, few, many or a size class.

>TRBV24-1|TRBD1|TRBJ1-2|NA
CATSDRTGGIYGYTF
TGTGCCACCAGTGACCGGACAGGGGGGATCTATGGCTACACCTTC
>TRBV11-1|TRBD1|TRBJ2-7|once
CASSTGGQAYEQYF
TGTGCCAGCAGCACCGGGGGACAGGCCTACGAGCAGTACTTC
>TRBV27|TRBD1|TRBJ2-3|NA
CASNTRQGPGTDTQYF
TGTGCCAGCAACACCCGACAGGGCCCCGGGACAGATACGCAGTATTTT
>TRBV5-1|NA|TRBJ1-2|NA
CASSRDPTEANYGYTF
TGCGCCAGCAGCCGAGACCCCACGGAGGCTAACTATGGCTACACCTTC
>TRBV5-1|TRBD2|TRBJ2-1|NA
CASSLVAGGNNEQFF
TGCGCCAGCAGCTTGGTGGCGGGGGGAAACAATGAGCAGTTCTTC
>TRBV4-1|TRBD2|TRBJ2-7|NA
CASSQDAGGIYEQYF
TGCGCCAGCAGCCAAGACGCGGGGGGTATTTACGAGCAGTACTTC
>TRBV7-9|NA|TRBJ1-1|NA
CASSLWPTELNTEAFF
TGTGCCAGCAGCTTGTGGCCGACAGAGTTGAACACTGAAGCTTTCTTT
>TRBV5-4|NA|TRBJ2-7|NA
CASSQRQRGSYEQYF
TGTGCCAGCAGCCAGCGACAGCGCGGCTCCTACGAGCAGTACTTC
>TRBV10-2|TRBD2|TRBJ2-1|NA
CASSFEAGENEQFF
TGCGCCAGCAGCTTTGAAGCGGGGGAGAATGAGCAGTTCTTC
>TRBV5-4|NA|TRBJ2-5|NA
CASTIQGQETQYF
TGTGCCAGCACGATCCAGGGGCAAGAGACCCAGTACTTC
>TRBV5-1|TRBD1|TRBJ1-1|NA
CASSSRDSWTEAFF
TGCGCCAGCAGCTCCCGGGACAGTTGGACTGAAGCTTTCTTT
>TRBV28|TRBD1|TRBJ1-4|NA
CASSQTGTGGATNEKLFF
TGTGCCAGCAGCCAGACCGGGACAGGCGGGGCAACTAATGAAAAACTGTTTTTT
>TRBV7-2|NA|TRBJ1-1|once
CASSLVAANTEAFF
TGTGCCAGCAGCTTAGTGGCGGCGAACACTGAAGCTTTCTTT
>TRBV30|TRBD2|TRBJ2-7|NA
CAWRLAGVWEQYF
TGTGCCTGGAGGCTAGCGGGAGTATGGGAGCAGTACTTC
>TRBV6-5|TRBD1|TRBJ2-7|NA
CASRPGQAYEQYF
TGTGCCAGCAGGCCGGGACAGGCTTACGAGCAGTACTTC
>TRBV10-2|TRBD1|TRBJ1-4|NA
CASNPQGGREKLFF
TGCGCCAGCAACCCACAGGGGGGAAGGGAAAAACTGTTTTTT
>TRBV10-3|TRBD1|TRBJ1-1|NA
CAITGGTGEEAFF
TGTGCCATCACCGGCGGGACAGGGGAGGAAGCTTTCTTT
>TRBV9|NA|TRBJ1-1|few
CASSSRTENTEAFF
TGTGCCAGCAGCTCCCGGACAGAGAACACTGAAGCTTTCTTT
>TRBV5-5|TRBD1|TRBJ1-2|NA
CASSLAIGTGYYGYTF
TGTGCCAGCAGCTTGGCCATCGGGACAGGGTATTATGGCTACACCTTC
>TRBV28|NA|TRBJ2-5|NA
CASSSGQLKETQYF
TGTGCCAGCAGTTCCGGACAGTTAAAGGAGACCCAGTACTTC
>TRBV5-1|NA|TRBJ2-5|NA
CASSLLGAAGETQYF
TGCGCCAGCAGCTTGCTGGGAGCTGCTGGGGAGACCCAGTACTTC
>TRBV2|NA|TRBJ2-5|NA
CASRPEETQYF
TGTGCCAGCAGGCCGGAGGAGACCCAGTACTTC
>TRBV4-1|NA|TRBJ2-3|NA
CASSQDPTGLLDTQYF
TGCGCCAGCAGCCAAGACCCAACAGGGCTTCTGGATACGCAGTATTTT
>TRBV13|TRBD2|TRBJ2-7|NA
CASSLGLAGLSYEQYF
TGTGCCAGCAGCTTAGGACTAGCGGGCCTCTCCTACGAGCAGTACTTC
>TRBV9|NA|TRBJ1-4|once
CASSGDGGSNEKLFF
TGTGCCAGCAGCGGGGATGGCGGGTCTAATGAAAAACTGTTTTTT
>TRBV5-1|NA|TRBJ2-7|once
CASRLTGTYGSYEQYF
TGCGCCAGCAGGCTAACGGGGACATACGGCTCCTACGAGCAGTACTTC
>TRBV15|NA|TRBJ1-1|NA
CATSRVGGEAFF
TGTGCCACCAGCAGAGTAGGGGGTGAAGCTTTCTTT
>TRBV28|TRBD1|TRBJ1-5|NA
CASNLGQGGYSNQPQHF
TGTGCCAGCAATCTAGGACAGGGGGGTTATAGCAATCAGCCCCAGCATTTT
>TRBV20-1|TRBD2|TRBJ2-3|NA
CSARGLGTQYF
TGCAGTGCTAGGGGACTAGGAACGCAGTATTTT
>TRBV28|TRBD1|TRBJ1-6|NA
CASSLRGTGGLYSPLHF
TGTGCCAGCAGTTTACGGGGGACAGGGGGCTTGTATTCACCCCTCCACTTT
>TRBV11-3|TRBD1|TRBJ2-5|NA
CASSPQVSSGGETQYF
TGTGCCAGCAGCCCCCAGGTTAGCTCAGGGGGAGAGACCCAGTACTTC
>TRBV5-1|TRBD1|TRBJ1-6|NA
CASSLVGTGDNSPLHF
TGCGCCAGCAGCTTGGTTGGGACAGGGGATAATTCACCCCTCCACTTT
>TRBV3-1/TRBV3-2|NA|TRBJ2-7|NA
CASSQEGRGPSYEQYF
TGTGCCAGCAGCCAAGAGGGGCGGGGACCTTCCTACGAGCAGTACTTC
>TRBV6-5|TRBD1|TRBJ2-7|NA
CASRGQGKYEQYF
TGTGCCAGCAGGGGACAGGGAAAGTACGAGCAGTACTTC
>TRBV28|NA|TRBJ1-3|NA
CASIYRDTIYF
TGTGCCAGCATATACCGAGACACCATATATTTT
>TRBV11-3|NA|TRBJ1-1|NA
CASSFSKNTEAFF
TGTGCCAGCAGCTTCAGTAAGAACACTGAAGCTTTCTTT
>TRBV6-6|NA|TRBJ1-3|NA
CASRDSLPALGNTIYF
TGTGCCAGCAGGGACAGTTTGCCGGCTCTCGGGAACACCATATATTTT
>TRBV6-5|NA|TRBJ2-1|NA
CASSYERVEFF
TGTGCCAGCAGTTACGAGCGAGTGGAGTTCTTC
>TRBV29-1|NA|TRBJ1-1|NA
CSVEVGEGWTEAFF
TGCAGCGTTGAGGTTGGGGAGGGATGGACTGAAGCTTTCTTT
>TRBV28|NA|TRBJ1-1|NA
CASSLRGVGTSKAFF
TGTGCCAGCAGTTTACGGGGGGTGGGAACCAGTAAAGCTTTCTTT
>TRBV5-1|NA|TRBJ2-3|NA
CASSLAVTSTDTQYF
TGCGCCAGCAGCTTAGCGGTTACTAGCACAGATACGCAGTATTTT
>TRBV19|NA|TRBJ2-7|NA
CASSPPGLRSSYEQYF
TGTGCCAGTAGTCCACCAGGGCTCCGTAGCTCCTACGAGCAGTACTTC
>TRBV9|TRBD1|TRBJ2-1|NA
CASSAAGTGLSEQFF
TGTGCCAGCAGCGCCGCCGGGACAGGGTTGAGTGAGCAGTTCTTC
>TRBV9|NA|TRBJ2-1|NA
CASSVDRRGGYNEQFF
TGTGCCAGCAGCGTAGACAGGAGGGGGGGCTACAATGAGCAGTTCTTC
>TRBV18|NA|TRBJ2-7|NA
CASSPRDFLYEQYF
TGTGCCAGCTCACCCCGGGACTTCCTCTACGAGCAGTACTTC
>TRBV24-1|TRBD2|TRBJ2-1|NA
CATNEARGSNEQFF
TGTGCCACCAACGAAGCGCGCGGGAGCAATGAGCAGTTCTTC
>TRBV9|NA|TRBJ1-2|NA
CASSGGGNYGYTF
TGTGCCAGCAGCGGGGGGGGGAACTATGGCTACACCTTC
>TRBV5-1|TRBD1|TRBJ2-5|NA
CASRTGVAETQYF
TGCGCCAGCAGGACAGGGGTCGCAGAGACCCAGTACTTC
>TRBV11-2|TRBD2|TRBJ2-1|NA
CASSPTSGSGNEQFF
TGTGCCAGCAGCCCGACTAGCGGGAGTGGGAATGAGCAGTTCTTC
>TRBV10-3|NA|TRBJ1-1|NA
CAISDGTPNTEAFF
TGTGCCATCAGCGACGGGACACCGAACACTGAAGCTTTCTTT
>TRBV6-5|NA|TRBJ1-1|NA
CASTRVSDLNTEAFF
TGTGCCAGCACCCGGGTTTCCGATTTGAACACTGAAGCTTTCTTT